One sample yielded the 5 T cell receptor beta chains listed below, sequenced in a study of blood T cell repertoires in COVID-19. The data were produced by immunoSEQ multiplex PCR, yet TCRdb's version contains in-frame clones alone and is incomplete. The sample yields tens of thousands of clones, more than 70% seen once. The sample consisted of peripheral blood. All receptors derive from a woman aged 40 to 49 with active or convalescent COVID-19.

The chain couples TRBV6-5 to TRBJ1-4, with 9 positions matching TRBD1. CDR3 length equals 14 residues. In germline, CDR1 is MNHEY, CDR2 SVGAGI. The junction had 3 bases not matched to a gene; V was cut back by 8 bases and J by 2 bases. In DNA form, the CDR3 reads TGTGCCAGCCGGGACAGGGTGACTAATGAAAAACTGTTTTTT. This encodes CASRDRVTNEKLFF.

The chain carries TRBV4-3 and TRBJ2-7, with 8 positions matching TRBD2. V dropped 4 bases and J dropped 2; count of bases not matched to a gene: 13. Germline-derived CDR1 and CDR2 are LGHNA and YSLEER. The CDR3 consists of 17 residues. In DNA form, the CDR3 reads TGCGCCAGCAGCCTTTCCGCGGGTAGCGGGGCTGCCTACGAGCAGTACTTC. Its translation is CASSLSAGSGAAYEQYF.

This clone was recorded once. The gene calls are TRBV21-1 and TRBJ2-5; the table assigns TRBD2, which was not confirmed against the DNA. TRBV21-1 is tagged as a pseudogene. CDR3 length: 16 amino acids. CDR3 in amino acids: CASISPSTSWRETQYF. The DNA of the CDR3 is TGTGCCAGCATCTCACCCTCGACTAGCTGGAGAGAGACCCAGTACTTC.

The chain has TRBV7-2 and TRBJ1-2; D possibly corresponds to TRBD1 (6 bases). Germline lookup yields CDR1 SGHTA and CDR2 FQGNSA. The CDR3 covers 13 residues. Trimming took 5 bases from V and 6 from J, leaving 13 bases between them. The CDR3 spells CASSTRTENGYTF. The CDR3 DNA follows: TGTGCCAGCAGCACCCGGACAGAGAATGGCTACACCTTC.

The J gene is TRBJ1-1, the V gene TRBV27; tentatively, D is TRBD1 (6 bases). V gave up 6 bases and J gave up 11 bases, with 19 bases separating them. The CDR3 consists of 13 residues. CDR1 and CDR2 from the germline V gene are MNHEY and SMNVEV (reference sequence). CDR3 amino acids: CASSKLQGRFAFF. CDR3 nucleotide sequence: TGTGCCAGCAGCAAACTACAGGGACGGTTCGCTTTCTTT.